The rows below give T cell receptor beta chains drawn from one sample of a study of T cells in Graves' hyperthyroidism and ophthalmopathy. TCRdb used MiXCR to reprocess the multiplex PCR reads, holding one entry per CDR3 protein. This sample has around 610,000 distinct CDR3 sequences, with about 15% found just once. The sequenced material came from blood. The receptor source for this set is a woman in her thirties or forties with Graves' ophthalmopathy. CDR3s include the opening cysteine and the closing phenylalanine or tryptophan. Each record gives: D gene, clone size, J gene, V gene, CDR3 DNA, CDR3 protein. D genes are given only for firm matches. The size of a clone is reported for some rows only, either as once, few or many, or as a class for expanded clones.

d_call: TRBD1
clone_size: few
j_call: TRBJ2-7
v_call: TRBV7-2
cdr3_nt: TGTGCCAGCAGCAAGTCTGGGACAGGGGAGGGCGAGCAGTACTTC
cdr3_aa: CASSKSGTGEGEQYF

d_call: NA
clone_size: many
j_call: TRBJ2-5
v_call: TRBV30
cdr3_nt: TGTGCCGGCGTGGACAGTCAAGAGACCCAGTACTTC
cdr3_aa: CAGVDSQETQYF

d_call: TRBD2
clone_size: many
j_call: TRBJ2-7
v_call: TRBV6-5
cdr3_nt: TGTGCCAGCAGTTACTCGAAGTCTAGCGGATACGAGCAGTACTTC
cdr3_aa: CASSYSKSSGYEQYF

d_call: NA
clone_size: many
j_call: TRBJ1-2
v_call: TRBV28
cdr3_nt: TGTGCCAGCACCCCCGGGGGGAGGATTTTGAGTGGCTACACCTTC
cdr3_aa: CASTPGGRILSGYTF

d_call: NA
clone_size: NA
j_call: TRBJ2-7
v_call: TRBV7-2
cdr3_nt: TGTGCCAGCAGCCCACCGGGATACTCCTACGAGCAGTACTTC
cdr3_aa: CASSPPGYSYEQYF

d_call: TRBD1
clone_size: NA
j_call: TRBJ2-7
v_call: TRBV3-1
cdr3_nt: TGTGCCAGCAGCCCCGGAGTAGGGGGCGACTACGAGCAGTACTTC
cdr3_aa: CASSPGVGGDYEQYF

d_call: TRBD1
clone_size: many
j_call: TRBJ2-5
v_call: TRBV27
cdr3_nt: TGTGCCAGCGGAACCTACAGGGGTGTCCAAGAGACCCAGTACTTC
cdr3_aa: CASGTYRGVQETQYF

d_call: NA
clone_size: many
j_call: TRBJ1-1
v_call: TRBV7-8
cdr3_nt: TGTGCCAGCAGCTTTGAAGGACGGTTGAACACTGAAGCTTTCTTT
cdr3_aa: CASSFEGRLNTEAFF

d_call: NA
clone_size: many
j_call: TRBJ1-2
v_call: TRBV20-1
cdr3_nt: TGCAGTGCTAGAGATCTCTGGCAGAACTATGGCTACACCTTC
cdr3_aa: CSARDLWQNYGYTF

d_call: NA
clone_size: many
j_call: TRBJ2-5
v_call: TRBV15
cdr3_nt: TGTGCCACCAGCACAGGAGGGCCGGCGGAGACCCAGTACTTC
cdr3_aa: CATSTGGPAETQYF

d_call: NA
clone_size: many
j_call: TRBJ2-1
v_call: TRBV12-3/TRBV12-4
cdr3_nt: TGTGCCAGCAGTTCTTGGAGGGCCTCCTACAATGAGCAGTTCTTC
cdr3_aa: CASSSWRASYNEQFF

d_call: NA
clone_size: many
j_call: TRBJ1-1
v_call: TRBV28
cdr3_nt: TGTGCCAGCACCCTTGGGGCCCAGCCCACTGAAGCTTTCTTT
cdr3_aa: CASTLGAQPTEAFF

d_call: NA
clone_size: few
j_call: TRBJ2-2
v_call: TRBV14
cdr3_nt: TGTGCCAGCAGCCAACGACTAGCCGGGGAGCTGTTTTTT
cdr3_aa: CASSQRLAGELFF

d_call: NA
clone_size: many
j_call: TRBJ2-5
v_call: TRBV29-1
cdr3_nt: TGCAGCGTTGAGGTGGGGGCCCAAGAGACCCAGTACTTC
cdr3_aa: CSVEVGAQETQYF

d_call: NA
clone_size: few
j_call: TRBJ1-2
v_call: TRBV11-1
cdr3_nt: TGTGCCAGCAGCCCCTTGAGGCAGGGCTCTTTCCTCTATGGCTACACCTTC
cdr3_aa: CASSPLRQGSFLYGYTF

d_call: NA
clone_size: many
j_call: TRBJ2-5
v_call: TRBV27
cdr3_nt: TGTGCCAGCAGTTTAAGATCGGCCCCACTAGGGGAGACCCAGTACTTC
cdr3_aa: CASSLRSAPLGETQYF

d_call: NA
clone_size: many
j_call: TRBJ1-1
v_call: TRBV28
cdr3_nt: TGTGCCAGCAGTTTACCAACAATGAACACTGAAGCTTTCTTT
cdr3_aa: CASSLPTMNTEAFF

d_call: NA
clone_size: once
j_call: TRBJ1-1
v_call: TRBV6-5
cdr3_nt: TGTGCCAGCAGTCCTCGAGACACCCAGGAGGCTGAAGCTTTCTTT
cdr3_aa: CASSPRDTQEAEAFF

d_call: NA
clone_size: many
j_call: TRBJ2-2
v_call: TRBV4-1
cdr3_nt: TGCGCCAGCAGCGTCCTAGAAGGGACCGGGGAGCTGTTTTTT
cdr3_aa: CASSVLEGTGELFF

d_call: TRBD2
clone_size: NA
j_call: TRBJ2-7
v_call: TRBV19
cdr3_nt: TGTGCCAGTAGCTCCCGGGGAATAGCGGGAGGGTCCTACGAGCAGTACTTC
cdr3_aa: CASSSRGIAGGSYEQYF

d_call: TRBD1
clone_size: many
j_call: TRBJ1-2
v_call: TRBV6-5
cdr3_nt: TGTGCCAGCAGTTACTCGAGAGTAACAGGGGTAAACTATGGCTACACCTTC
cdr3_aa: CASSYSRVTGVNYGYTF

d_call: NA
clone_size: NA
j_call: TRBJ2-2
v_call: TRBV7-6
cdr3_nt: TGTGCCAGCAGCTCCCGGGGCGGCTTAGGGGCCGGGGAGCTGTTTTTT
cdr3_aa: CASSSRGGLGAGELFF

d_call: NA
clone_size: few
j_call: TRBJ2-7
v_call: TRBV5-1
cdr3_nt: TGCGCCAGCAGTCGAACGGTCACCTACGAGCAGTACTTC
cdr3_aa: CASSRTVTYEQYF

d_call: NA
clone_size: many
j_call: TRBJ1-3
v_call: TRBV7-9
cdr3_nt: TGTGCCAGCAGCTTAGGAAGAGCCCTTAGCTCTGGAAACACCATATATTTT
cdr3_aa: CASSLGRALSSGNTIYF

d_call: NA
clone_size: NA
j_call: TRBJ2-5
v_call: TRBV15
cdr3_nt: TGTGCCACCAGCAGAGAGTCACTCCACCAAGAGGCCCAGTACTTC
cdr3_aa: CATSRESLHQEAQYF

d_call: TRBD2
clone_size: few
j_call: TRBJ2-2
v_call: TRBV14
cdr3_nt: TGTGCCAGCAGCTTTCGGCTAGCGGGAGGCACCGGGGAGCTGTTTTTT
cdr3_aa: CASSFRLAGGTGELFF

d_call: NA
clone_size: many
j_call: TRBJ1-1
v_call: TRBV29-1
cdr3_nt: TGCAGCGTGGATAGGGGGGCCCCGAACACTGAAGCTTTCTTT
cdr3_aa: CSVDRGAPNTEAFF

d_call: NA
clone_size: many
j_call: TRBJ2-7
v_call: TRBV11-1
cdr3_nt: TGTGCCAGCAGCTTGAATTACAGGAACTCCTACGAGCAGTACTTC
cdr3_aa: CASSLNYRNSYEQYF

d_call: TRBD1
clone_size: NA
j_call: TRBJ2-7
v_call: TRBV7-2
cdr3_nt: TGTGCCAGCAGCCCCAGGACAGGGGGCGGGTACGAGCAGTACTTC
cdr3_aa: CASSPRTGGGYEQYF

d_call: NA
clone_size: many
j_call: TRBJ2-7
v_call: TRBV20-1
cdr3_nt: TGCAGTGCTAGTAACCCAGGATCCTACGAGCAGTACTTC
cdr3_aa: CSASNPGSYEQYF

d_call: NA
clone_size: many
j_call: TRBJ1-5
v_call: TRBV6-5
cdr3_nt: TGTGCCAGCAGTCCCTGGGGACGTGGAACCCGTTATAGCAATCAGCCCCAGCATTTT
cdr3_aa: CASSPWGRGTRYSNQPQHF

d_call: NA
clone_size: NA
j_call: TRBJ2-7
v_call: TRBV7-2
cdr3_nt: TGTGCCAGCAGCTTAAGGAGGGGGGTAGGGTACGAGCAGTACTTC
cdr3_aa: CASSLRRGVGYEQYF

d_call: TRBD1
clone_size: many
j_call: TRBJ1-2
v_call: TRBV5-1
cdr3_nt: TGCGCCAGCAGCCGCGGGGACAGGGGAAGTGGCTACACCTTC
cdr3_aa: CASSRGDRGSGYTF

d_call: NA
clone_size: many
j_call: TRBJ1-5
v_call: TRBV24-1
cdr3_nt: TGTGCCACCAGTGACTCTCGGCTTAACAATCAGCCCCAGCATTTT
cdr3_aa: CATSDSRLNNQPQHF

d_call: TRBD1
clone_size: many
j_call: TRBJ1-2
v_call: TRBV6-1
cdr3_nt: TGTGCCAGCAGTCGGAGAACGGGACAGGGGGCCTATGGCTACACCTTC
cdr3_aa: CASSRRTGQGAYGYTF

d_call: NA
clone_size: NA
j_call: TRBJ2-5
v_call: TRBV19
cdr3_nt: TGTGCCAGTAGTATTATTGTGGGGGGACGAGAGACCCAGTACTTC
cdr3_aa: CASSIIVGGRETQYF

d_call: NA
clone_size: once
j_call: TRBJ2-2
v_call: TRBV6-1
cdr3_nt: TGTGCCAGCAGTCCCTGGACCTACCCTCCCGGGGAGCTGTTTTTT
cdr3_aa: CASSPWTYPPGELFF

d_call: NA
clone_size: many
j_call: TRBJ1-1
v_call: TRBV12-5
cdr3_nt: TGTGCTAGTGGTCCCGGTGACTCGTACACTGAAGCTTTCTTT
cdr3_aa: CASGPGDSYTEAFF

d_call: NA
clone_size: many
j_call: TRBJ1-5
v_call: TRBV12-3/TRBV12-4
cdr3_nt: TGTGCCAGCAGTTTCGGGGGGGCTGATCAGCCCCAGCATTTT
cdr3_aa: CASSFGGADQPQHF

d_call: NA
clone_size: few
j_call: TRBJ2-5
v_call: TRBV5-1
cdr3_nt: TGCGCCAGCAGTCCGGGCCAGTCTCAAAGTAGTGAGACCCAGTACTTC
cdr3_aa: CASSPGQSQSSETQYF

d_call: NA
clone_size: many
j_call: TRBJ2-7
v_call: TRBV15
cdr3_nt: TGTGCCACCAGTCCACTAGGGGTGGGGGAGCAGTACTTC
cdr3_aa: CATSPLGVGEQYF

d_call: NA
clone_size: many
j_call: TRBJ1-5
v_call: TRBV30
cdr3_nt: TGTGCCTGGAGTTATACTGATAATCAGCCCCAGCATTTT
cdr3_aa: CAWSYTDNQPQHF

d_call: TRBD1
clone_size: many
j_call: TRBJ2-7
v_call: TRBV24-1
cdr3_nt: TGTGCCACCAGTGCCTCGGGGACAGGGGCCTACGAGCAGTACTTC
cdr3_aa: CATSASGTGAYEQYF

d_call: TRBD1
clone_size: many
j_call: TRBJ1-1
v_call: TRBV28
cdr3_nt: TGTGCCAGCAGTTTTGGCAGGGGGTCCACTGAAGCTTTCTTT
cdr3_aa: CASSFGRGSTEAFF

d_call: NA
clone_size: many
j_call: TRBJ2-5
v_call: TRBV7-3
cdr3_nt: TGTGCCAGCAGCTTAAGAGTACCAGAGACCCAGTACTTC
cdr3_aa: CASSLRVPETQYF

d_call: TRBD2
clone_size: NA
j_call: TRBJ2-5
v_call: TRBV3-1
cdr3_nt: TGTGCCAGCAGCCAAACACGCGTGCTAGCGGGCCAAGAGACCCAGTACTTC
cdr3_aa: CASSQTRVLAGQETQYF